This T cell receptor beta chain was identified during a study of CXCR3-negative and CXCR3-positive naive CD8 T cells. Whole-study findings and limits: Within a donor, both naive subsets shared TRBV-TRBJ usage, unlike memory cells. Against CXCR3-negative naive cells, CXCR3-positive naive cells showed more hydrophobic TRB CDR3s. Both naive subsets had comparably high diversity; memory CD8+ cells much lower.

The libraries of TRB cDNA were constructed through 5' RACE using UMI labels. TCRdb reprocessed the 5' RACE reads, with one entry per CDR3 protein and no DNA. Its table lists about 150,000 distinct CDR3 sequences. Worth noting for this clonotype: Its antigen is not identified.

A few hundred thousand cells per CD8+ T cell subset were flow-sorted in triplicate. Naive cells were sorted as CD45RO-, CCR7+, CD27+ and CD95-. Germline assignment: CDR1 SGHKS and CDR2 YYEKEE (reference sequence). This CDR3 has 13 amino acids. The origin of this receptor is a human donor in good health. Some clones in this sample may be carry-over from other donors' samples. Sequencing was done on a sample of naive CXCR3+ CD8+ T cells from blood. Subset: CD45RO-CCR7+CD27+CD95- naive CD8+ T cells expressing CXCR3 (TNR3+). The chain is built from TRBV5-5 and TRBJ2-1; lacking DNA, the TRBD1 call made by TCRdb goes unchecked. The CDR3 here is CASSWWDSNEQFF.